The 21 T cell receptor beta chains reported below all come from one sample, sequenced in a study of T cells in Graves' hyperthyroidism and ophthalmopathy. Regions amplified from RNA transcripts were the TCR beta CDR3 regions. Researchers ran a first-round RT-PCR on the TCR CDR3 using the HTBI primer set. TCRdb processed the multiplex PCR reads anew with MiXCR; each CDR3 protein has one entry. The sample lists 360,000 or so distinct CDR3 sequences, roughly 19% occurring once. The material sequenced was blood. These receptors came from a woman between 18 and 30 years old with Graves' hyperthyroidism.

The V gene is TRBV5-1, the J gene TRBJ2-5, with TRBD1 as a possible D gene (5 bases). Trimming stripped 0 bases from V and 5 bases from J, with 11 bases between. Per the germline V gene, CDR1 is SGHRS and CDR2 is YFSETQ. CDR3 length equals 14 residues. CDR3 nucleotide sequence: TGCGCCAGCAGCTTGGACAGGCCCGGGGAGACCCAGTACTTC. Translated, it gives CASSLDRPGETQYF.

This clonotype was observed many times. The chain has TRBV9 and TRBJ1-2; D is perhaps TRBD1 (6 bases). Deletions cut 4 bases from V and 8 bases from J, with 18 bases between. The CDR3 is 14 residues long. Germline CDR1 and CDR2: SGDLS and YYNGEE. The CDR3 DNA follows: TGTGCCAGCAGCCTCCGGACAGATCAGAGGGGCTACACCTTC. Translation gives CASSLRTDQRGYTF.

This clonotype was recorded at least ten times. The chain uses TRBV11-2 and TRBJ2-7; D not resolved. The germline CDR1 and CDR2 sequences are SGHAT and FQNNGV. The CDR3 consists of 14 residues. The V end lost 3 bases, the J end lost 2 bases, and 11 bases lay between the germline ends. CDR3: CASSFGKQTYEQYF. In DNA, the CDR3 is TGTGCCAGCAGCTTTGGGAAGCAGACCTACGAGCAGTACTTC.

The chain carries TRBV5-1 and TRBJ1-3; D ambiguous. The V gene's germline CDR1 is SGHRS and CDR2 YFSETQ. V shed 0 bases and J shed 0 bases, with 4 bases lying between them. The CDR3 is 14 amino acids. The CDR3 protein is CASSLATSGNTIYF. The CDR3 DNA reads TGCGCCAGCAGCTTGGCCACCTCTGGAAACACCATATATTTT. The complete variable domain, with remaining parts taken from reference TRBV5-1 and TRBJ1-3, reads KAGVTQTPRYLIKTRGQQVTLSCSPISGHRSVSWYQQTPGQGLQFLFEYFSETQRNKGNFPGRFSGRQFSNSRSEMNVSTLELGDSALYLCASSLATSGNTIYFGEGSWLTVV.

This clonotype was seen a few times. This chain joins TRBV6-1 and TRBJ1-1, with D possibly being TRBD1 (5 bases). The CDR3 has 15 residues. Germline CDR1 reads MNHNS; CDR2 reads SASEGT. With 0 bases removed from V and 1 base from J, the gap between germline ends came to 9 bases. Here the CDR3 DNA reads TGTGCCAGCAGTGAAGCGCAGGGCTGGAACACTGAAGCTTTCTTT. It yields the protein CASSEAQGWNTEAFF.

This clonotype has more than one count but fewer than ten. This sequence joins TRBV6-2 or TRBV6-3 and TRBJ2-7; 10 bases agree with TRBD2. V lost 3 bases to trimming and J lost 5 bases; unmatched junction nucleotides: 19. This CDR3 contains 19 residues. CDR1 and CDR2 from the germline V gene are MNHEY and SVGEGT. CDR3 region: CASSYESSGWASGGHEQYF. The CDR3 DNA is TGTGCCAGCAGTTATGAGTCTAGCGGTTGGGCTAGCGGGGGTCACGAGCAGTACTTC.

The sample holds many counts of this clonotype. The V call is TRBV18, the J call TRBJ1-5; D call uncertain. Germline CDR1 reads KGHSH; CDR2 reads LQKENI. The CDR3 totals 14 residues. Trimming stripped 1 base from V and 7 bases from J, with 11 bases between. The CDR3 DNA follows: TGTGCCAGCTCACCACGTCAAGAGTTACAGCCCCAGCATTTT. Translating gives CASSPRQELQPQHF.

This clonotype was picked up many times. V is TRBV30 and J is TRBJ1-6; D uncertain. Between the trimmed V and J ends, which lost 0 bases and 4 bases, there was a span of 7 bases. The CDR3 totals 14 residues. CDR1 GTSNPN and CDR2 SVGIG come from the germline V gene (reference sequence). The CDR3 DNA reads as TGTGCCTGGAGTGTACTGGAGTATAATTCACCCCTCCACTTT. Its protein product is CAWSVLEYNSPLHF.

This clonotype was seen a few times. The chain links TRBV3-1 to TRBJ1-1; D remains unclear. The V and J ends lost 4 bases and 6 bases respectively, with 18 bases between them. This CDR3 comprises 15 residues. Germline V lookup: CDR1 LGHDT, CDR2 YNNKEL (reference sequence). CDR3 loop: CASSPLSWVPAEAFF. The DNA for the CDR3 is TGTGCCAGCAGCCCCCTATCCTGGGTGCCCGCTGAAGCTTTCTTT.

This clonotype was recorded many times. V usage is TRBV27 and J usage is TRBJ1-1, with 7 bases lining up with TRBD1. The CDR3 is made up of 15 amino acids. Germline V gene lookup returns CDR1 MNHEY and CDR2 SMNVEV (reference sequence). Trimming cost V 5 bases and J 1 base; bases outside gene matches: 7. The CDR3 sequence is CASSLTTGSNTEAFF. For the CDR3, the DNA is TGTGCCAGCAGTCTAACGACAGGGTCGAACACTGAAGCTTTCTTT.

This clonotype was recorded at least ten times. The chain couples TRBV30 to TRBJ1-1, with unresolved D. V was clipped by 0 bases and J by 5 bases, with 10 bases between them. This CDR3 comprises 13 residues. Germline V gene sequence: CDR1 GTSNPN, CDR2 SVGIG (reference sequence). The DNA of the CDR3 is TGTGCCTGGAGTGTGACAACTAGTACTGAAGCTTTCTTT. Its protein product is CAWSVTTSTEAFF. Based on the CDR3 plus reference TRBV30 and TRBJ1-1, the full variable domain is SQTIHQWPATLVQPVGSPLSLECTVEGTSNPNLYWYRQAAGRGLQLLFYSVGIGQISSEVPQNLSASRPQDRQFILSSKKLLLSDSGFYLCAWSVTTSTEAFFGQGTRLTVV.

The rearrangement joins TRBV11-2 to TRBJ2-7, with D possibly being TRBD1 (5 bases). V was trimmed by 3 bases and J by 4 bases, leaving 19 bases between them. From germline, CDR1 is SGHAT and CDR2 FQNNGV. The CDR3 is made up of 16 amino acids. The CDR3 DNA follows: TGTGCCAGCAGCTTCGTGGTGGGCAGGGTGGAATACGAGCAGTACTTC. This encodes CASSFVVGRVEYEQYF.

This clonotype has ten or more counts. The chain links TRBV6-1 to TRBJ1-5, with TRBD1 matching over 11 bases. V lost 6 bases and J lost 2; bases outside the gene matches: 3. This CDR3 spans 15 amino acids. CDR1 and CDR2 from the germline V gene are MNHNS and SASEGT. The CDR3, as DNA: TGTGCCAGCAGCAAGGGACAGGGGGGCAATCAGCCCCAGCATTTT. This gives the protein CASSKGQGGNQPQHF.

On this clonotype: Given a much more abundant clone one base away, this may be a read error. The CDR3 is CASSFNNYGYTF. CDR3 bases: TGTGCCAGCAGTTTCAATAACTATGGCTACACCTTC. V usage is TRBV28 and J usage is TRBJ1-2; unclear D gene. Germline values: CDR1 MDHEN, CDR2 SYDVKM. V was clipped by 3 bases and J by 1 base, with 3 bases between them. This CDR3 region has 12 residues.

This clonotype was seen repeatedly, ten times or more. DNA of the CDR3: TGTGCCAGCAGCTTAAAATCGATCGGGGACGGGGAGCAGTACTTC. Amino acids: CASSLKSIGDGEQYF. V gene TRBV7-8 combines with J gene TRBJ2-7, with D perhaps assigned TRBD1 or TRBD2 (5 bases each). From germline, CDR1 is SGHVS and CDR2 FQNEAQ. V lost 2 bases, J lost 7 bases, and 18 bases lay in between. The CDR3 loop spans 15 amino acids. The whole variable domain, remainder taken from reference TRBV7-8 and TRBJ2-7, is GAGVSQSPRYKVAKRGQDVALRCDPISGHVSLFWYQQALGQGPEFLTYFQNEAQLDKSGLPSDRFFAERPEGSVSTLKIQRTQQEDSAVYLCASSLKSIGDGEQYFGPGTRLTVT.

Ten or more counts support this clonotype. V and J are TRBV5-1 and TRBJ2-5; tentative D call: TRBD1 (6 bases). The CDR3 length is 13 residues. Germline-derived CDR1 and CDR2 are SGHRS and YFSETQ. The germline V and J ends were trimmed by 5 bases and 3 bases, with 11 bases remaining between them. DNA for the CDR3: TGCGCCAGCAGTTCAGGGGTGGAAGAGACCCAGTACTTC. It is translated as CASSSGVEETQYF.

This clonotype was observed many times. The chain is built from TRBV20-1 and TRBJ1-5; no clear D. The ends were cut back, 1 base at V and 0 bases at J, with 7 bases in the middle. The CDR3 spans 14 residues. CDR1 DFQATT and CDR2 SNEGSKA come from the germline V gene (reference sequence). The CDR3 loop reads CSARGEDSNQPQHF. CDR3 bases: TGCAGTGCTAGAGGCGAAGATAGCAATCAGCCCCAGCATTTT.

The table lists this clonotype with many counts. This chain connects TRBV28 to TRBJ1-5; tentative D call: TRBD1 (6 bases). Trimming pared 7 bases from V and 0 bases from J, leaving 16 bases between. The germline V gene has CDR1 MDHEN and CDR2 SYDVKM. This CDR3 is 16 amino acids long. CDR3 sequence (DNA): TGTGCCAGCATCCCAGGGGCCTTTTATAGCAATCAGCCCCAGCATTTT. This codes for CASIPGAFYSNQPQHF.

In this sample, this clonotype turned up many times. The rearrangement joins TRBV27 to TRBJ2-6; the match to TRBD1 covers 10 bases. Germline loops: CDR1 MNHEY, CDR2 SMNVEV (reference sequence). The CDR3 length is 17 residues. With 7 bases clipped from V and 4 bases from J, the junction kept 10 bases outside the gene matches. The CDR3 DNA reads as TGTGCCAGCACCAACCGGGACAGGGGAGCGGGGGCCAACGTCCTGACTTTC. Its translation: CASTNRDRGAGANVLTF.

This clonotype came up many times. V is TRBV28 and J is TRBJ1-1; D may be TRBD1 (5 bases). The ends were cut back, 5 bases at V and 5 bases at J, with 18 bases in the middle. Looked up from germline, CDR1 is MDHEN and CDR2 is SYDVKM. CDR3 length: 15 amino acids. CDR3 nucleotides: TGTGCCAGCAGTCCCCCGGGCAGGGTAAAAACTGAAGCTTTCTTT. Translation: CASSPPGRVKTEAFF.

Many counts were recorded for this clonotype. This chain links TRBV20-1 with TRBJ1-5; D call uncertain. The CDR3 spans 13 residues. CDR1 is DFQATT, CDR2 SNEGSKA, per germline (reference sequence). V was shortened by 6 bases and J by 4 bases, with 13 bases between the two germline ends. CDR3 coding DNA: TGCAGTGCAAGGACTACTAATAATCAGCCCCAGCATTTT. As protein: CSARTTNNQPQHF.